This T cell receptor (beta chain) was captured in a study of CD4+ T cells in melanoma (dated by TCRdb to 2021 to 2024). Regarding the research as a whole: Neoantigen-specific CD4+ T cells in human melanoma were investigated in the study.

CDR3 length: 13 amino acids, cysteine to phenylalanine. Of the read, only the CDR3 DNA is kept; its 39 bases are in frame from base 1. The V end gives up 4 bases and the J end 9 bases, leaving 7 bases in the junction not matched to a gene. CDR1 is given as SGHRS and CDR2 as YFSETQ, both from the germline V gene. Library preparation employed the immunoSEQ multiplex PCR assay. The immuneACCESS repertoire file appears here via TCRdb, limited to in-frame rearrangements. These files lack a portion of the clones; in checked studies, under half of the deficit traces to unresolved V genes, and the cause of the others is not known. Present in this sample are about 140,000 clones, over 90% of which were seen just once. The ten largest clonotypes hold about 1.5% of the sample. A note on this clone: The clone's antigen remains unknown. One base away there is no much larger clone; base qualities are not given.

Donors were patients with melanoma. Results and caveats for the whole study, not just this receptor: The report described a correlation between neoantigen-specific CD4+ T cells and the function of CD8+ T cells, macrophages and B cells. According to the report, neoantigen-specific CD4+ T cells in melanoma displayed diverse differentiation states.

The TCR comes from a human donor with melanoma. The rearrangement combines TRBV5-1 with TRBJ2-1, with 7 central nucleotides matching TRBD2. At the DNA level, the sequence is TGCGCCAGCAGCCCGGGGGGTCCGGCTGAGCAGTTCTTC. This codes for CASSPGGPAEQFF. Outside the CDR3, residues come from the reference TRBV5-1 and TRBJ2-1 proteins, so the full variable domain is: KAGVTQTPRYLIKTRGQQVTLSCSPISGHRSVSWYQQTPGQGLQFLFEYFSETQRNKGNFPGRFSGRQFSNSRSEMNVSTLELGDSALYLCASSPGGPAEQFFGPGTRLTVL.